The 8 T cell receptor beta chains presented below share a single source sample, sequenced in a study of CXCR3-negative and CXCR3-positive naive CD8 T cells. The TRB libraries of cDNA were built by UMI-labeled 5' RACE. TCRdb re-called the 5' RACE reads, yielding one record per CDR3 amino acid sequence without DNA. This sample contains some 50,000 distinct CDR3 sequences. Sequencing was performed on naive CXCR3- CD8+ T cells from blood. Subset noted: CD45RO-CCR7+CD27+CD95- naive CD8+ T cells lacking CXCR3 (TNR3-). These receptors all come from a human donor in good health. Some clones in this sample may be carry-over from other donors' samples.

V is TRBV28 and J is TRBJ2-7; TCRdb reports TRBD1, a call that lacks DNA to check it against. This CDR3 region has 15 residues. Looked up from germline, CDR1 is MDHEN and CDR2 is SYDVKM. This CDR3 reads CASSLRGTVSYEQYF.

CDR3 sequence reads: CASSEGSDRDEQYF. The V and J genes are TRBV25-1 and TRBJ2-7; TCRdb selects TRBD1, and the lack of DNA leaves this call unchecked. CDR1 is MGHDK and CDR2 is SYGVNS in the germline V gene. The length of the CDR3 is 14 residues.

The rearrangement joins TRBV28 to TRBJ2-3; TCRdb's D call, TRBD2, is unchecked because there is no DNA. This CDR3 is 14 amino acids long. Germline CDR1 MDHEN, CDR2 SYDVKM. The CDR3 is CASSLGLTTDTQYF.

The chain's CDR3 is CAAKPRGTYNEQFF. This chain connects TRBV19 to TRBJ2-1; the TRBD2 assignment by TCRdb is unverifiable without DNA. This CDR3 has 14 amino acids. CDR1 is LNHDA, CDR2 SQIVND, per germline (reference sequence).

The V gene is TRBV5-5, the J gene TRBJ2-2; TCRdb picks TRBD1, but there is no DNA to check that call. Looked up from germline, CDR1 is SGHKS and CDR2 is YYEKEE (reference sequence). The CDR3 consists of 16 residues. CDR3 residues: CASSFTGTGDTGELFF.

This chain connects TRBV30 to TRBJ2-3; TCRdb's D gene call, TRBD1, goes unchecked for lack of DNA. Looked up from germline, CDR1 is GTSNPN and CDR2 is SVGIG (reference sequence). CDR3 size: 15 residues. The CDR3 is CAWGTNPMMTDTQYF.

The rearrangement links TRBV28 to TRBJ1-5; TCRdb's D call of TRBD1 is untestable without DNA. The CDR3 runs 15 residues. Germline loops: CDR1 MDHEN, CDR2 SYDVKM. CDR3 region: CASIPIGASNQPQHF.

The CDR3 reads CSVDSPSRGTEAFF. The J gene is TRBJ1-1, the V gene TRBV29-1; absent DNA, TCRdb's TRBD1 call cannot be checked. CDR3 size: 14 residues. The germline V gene encodes CDR1 SQVTM and CDR2 ANQGSEA.